This T cell receptor (beta chain) comes out of a study of T cell responses to AZD1222 COVID-19 vaccine. This clone showed up just a few times. The method was immunoSEQ multiplex PCR; TCRdb's version includes in-frame clones alone and lacks a portion of them. Of around 120,000 clones in the sample, more than 90% were seen once. With 1 base removed from V and 7 bases from J, the gap between germline ends came to 8 bases. The germline V gene has CDR1 LGHDT and CDR2 YNNKEL (reference sequence). The CDR3 contains 12 residues. The J gene is TRBJ2-7, the V gene TRBV3-1 (or the pseudogene TRBV3-2); D is unclear. The TCR originated in an adult in good health. The sample was peripheral blood, taken on day 0 of AZD1222 vaccination. CDR3 protein: CASSQVESEQYF. In nucleotides, the CDR3 is TGTGCCAGCAGCCAAGTGGAGAGTGAGCAGTACTTC.